Below, 9 T cell receptor beta chains from the same sample are listed, as sequenced in a study of T cells in localized non-small cell lung cancer. Profiled with immunoSEQ multiplex PCR; TCRdb holds only in-frame clones, not every one. The table lists roughly 35,000 clones, over 70% of them singletons. The sample was peripheral blood, taken before any cancer treatment. The origin of the receptors is a woman aged 35-75 years with stage I lung adenocarcinoma.

The rearrangement links TRBV11-2 to TRBJ2-1, with 9 positions matching TRBD2. The CDR3 consists of 18 residues. The germline V gene encodes CDR1 SGHAT and CDR2 FQNNGV. V lost 6 bases, J lost 7 bases, and 19 bases stayed unmatched. DNA for the CDR3: TGTGCCAGCAGTACAGTCGGGGCGGGAGGGCCATTCGCGAATGAGCAGTTCTTC. Its protein product is CASSTVGAGGPFANEQFF.

This rearrangement joins TRBV7-2 to TRBJ2-4; D unclear. CDR1 is SGHTA, CDR2 FQGNSA, per germline. V was trimmed by 5 bases and J by 1 base, leaving 9 bases between them. The CDR3 runs to 14 residues. The CDR3 DNA sequence: TGTGCCAGCAGCCCCAGCGCGGCCAAAAACATTCAGTACTTC. It codes for CASSPSAAKNIQYF.

This clone was observed a single time. V usage is TRBV18 and J usage is TRBJ1-1, with D tentatively TRBD1 (5 bases). The CDR3 totals 16 residues. CDR1 KGHSH and CDR2 LQKENI come from the germline V gene. V lost 6 bases and J 3 bases, leaving 20 bases between the germline ends. CDR3 in DNA: TGTGCCAGCTCGTGGACAACCACCGTAGGGGACACTGAAGCTTTCTTT. Its translation is CASSWTTTVGDTEAFF.

The gene calls are TRBV6-1 and TRBJ2-3; D is possibly TRBD1 or TRBD2 (6 bases each). The germline CDR1 and CDR2 sequences are MNHNS and SASEGT. Trimming took off 1 base at V and 5 bases at J, with 16 bases between the two ends. The CDR3 is 16 residues long. CDR3 in amino acids: CASSEEGGLRVDTQYF. In DNA form, the CDR3 reads TGTGCCAGCAGTGAAGAGGGGGGACTCCGGGTAGATACGCAGTATTTT.

The genes are TRBV5-6 and TRBJ2-1; D remains unclear. V lost 4 bases and J 0 bases, leaving 14 bases between the germline ends. The germline V gene has CDR1 SGHDT and CDR2 YYEEEE. This CDR3 has 16 residues. The CDR3 DNA sequence: TGTGCCAGCAGCGCCCGAGGAGTTAGCTCCTACAATGAGCAGTTCTTC. It yields the protein CASSARGVSSYNEQFF.

The gene calls are TRBV10-3 and TRBJ2-7, with D maybe TRBD1 (6 bases). The CDR3 covers 18 residues. Germline V gene sequence: CDR1 ENHRY, CDR2 SYGVKD. V gave up 8 bases and J gave up 6 bases, with 32 bases separating them. The CDR3 DNA follows: TGTGCCATCGGCGTACCGGGACAAGTGTCTTTTGGGCTACTCGAGCAGTACTTC. It specifies CAIGVPGQVSFGLLEQYF.

This clone was recorded once. The rearrangement links TRBV7-2 to TRBJ1-2; unclear D gene. The CDR3 runs to 12 residues. Germline CDR1 and CDR2: SGHTA and FQGNSA. The V gene lost 5 bases and the J gene lost 8 bases, with 12 bases spanning the gap. The CDR3 nucleotides are TGTGCCAGCAGCCCCGGCCTTGGAGGCTACACCTTC. As protein: CASSPGLGGYTF.

The rearrangement joins TRBV9 to TRBJ2-1, with D possibly TRBD2 on 6 matching bases. CDR1 is SGDLS, CDR2 YYNGEE, per germline. Trimming cost V 3 bases and J 2 bases, with 9 bases left between them. This CDR3 comprises 14 residues. The DNA of the CDR3 is TGTGCCAGCAGCGCCAGACTAGCCTACAATGAGCAGTTCTTC. Translated, it gives CASSARLAYNEQFF.

The chain uses TRBV28 and TRBJ2-1; D possibly corresponds to TRBD2 (5 bases). This CDR3 has 19 residues. Germline CDR1 and CDR2: MDHEN and SYDVKM. V was cut by 8 bases and J by 2 bases, with 28 bases left in between. CDR3 protein: CASGGDLVGSGSPYNEQFF. The CDR3 bases are TGTGCCAGCGGAGGCGACTTGGTTGGTTCGGGGTCCCCCTACAATGAGCAGTTCTTC. The full variable domain, its missing parts supplied by reference TRBV28 and TRBJ2-1, is DVKVTQSSRYLVKRTGEKVFLECVQDMDHENMFWYRQDPGLGLRLIYFSYDVKMKEKGDIPEGYSVSREKKERFSLILESASTNQTSMYLCASGGDLVGSGSPYNEQFFGPGTRLTVL.